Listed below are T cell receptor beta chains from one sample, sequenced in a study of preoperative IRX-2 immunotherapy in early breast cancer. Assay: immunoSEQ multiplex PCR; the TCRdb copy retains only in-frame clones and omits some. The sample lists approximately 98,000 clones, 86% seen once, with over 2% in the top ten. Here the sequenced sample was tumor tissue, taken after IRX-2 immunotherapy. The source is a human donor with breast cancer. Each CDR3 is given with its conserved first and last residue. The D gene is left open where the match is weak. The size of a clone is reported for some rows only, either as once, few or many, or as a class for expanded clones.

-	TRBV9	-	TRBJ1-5	CASRSLVSNQPQHF	TGTGCCAGCAGGAGCCTGGTCAGCAATCAGCCCCAGCATTTT
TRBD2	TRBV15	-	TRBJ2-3	CATSRHGLANTDTQYF	TGTGCCACCAGCAGACACGGACTAGCGAACACAGATACGCAGTATTTT
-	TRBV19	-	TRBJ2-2	CASSIMDSGELFF	TGTGCCAGTAGTATAATGGATTCCGGGGAGCTGTTTTTT
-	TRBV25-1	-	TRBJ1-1	CASSEWSGTGTEAFF	TGTGCCAGCAGTGAATGGTCAGGAACCGGCACTGAAGCTTTCTTT
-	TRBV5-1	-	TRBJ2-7	CASSLGAGGTYEQYF	TGCGCCAGCAGCTTAGGGGCAGGGGGGACCTACGAGCAGTACTTC
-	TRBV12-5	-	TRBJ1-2	CASGLDRVGGYTF	TGTGCTAGTGGTTTGGACAGGGTGGGTGGCTACACCTTC
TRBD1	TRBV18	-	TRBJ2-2	CASSRRDSGELFF	TGTGCCAGCTCACGAAGGGACAGCGGGGAGCTGTTTTTT
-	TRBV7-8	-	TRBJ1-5	CASSLNVVVDQPQHF	TGTGCCAGCAGCTTGAATGTGGTCGTAGATCAGCCCCAGCATTTT
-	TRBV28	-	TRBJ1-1	CASTPPRQNTEAFF	TGTGCCAGCACCCCGCCCCGACAGAACACTGAAGCTTTCTTT
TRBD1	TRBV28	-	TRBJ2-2	CASTRQGDTGELFF	TGTGCCTCCACGAGACAGGGGGACACCGGGGAGCTGTTTTTT
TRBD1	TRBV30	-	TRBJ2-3	CAWSVGTDSDTQYF	TGTGCCTGGAGTGTGGGGACAGATTCGGATACGCAGTATTTT
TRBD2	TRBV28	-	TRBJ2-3	CASSALGLANTDTQYF	TGTGCCAGCAGTGCCCTCGGACTAGCCAACACAGATACGCAGTATTTT
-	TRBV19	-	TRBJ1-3	CASSIGLWNTIYF	TGTGCCAGTAGTATAGGCCTTTGGAACACCATATATTTT
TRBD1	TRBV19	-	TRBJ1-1	CASSITDRGYTEAFF	TGTGCCAGTAGTATAACCGACAGGGGGTACACTGAAGCTTTCTTT
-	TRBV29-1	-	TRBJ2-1	CSSLSASYNEQFF	TGCAGCTCGCTGAGCGCCTCCTACAATGAGCAGTTCTTC
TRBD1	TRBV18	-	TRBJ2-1	CASSPPGQGDEQFF	TGTGCCAGCTCACCACCGGGACAGGGAGATGAGCAGTTCTTC
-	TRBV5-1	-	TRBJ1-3	CASSFTGLNSGNTIYF	TGCGCCAGCAGCTTTACAGGTCTAAACTCTGGAAACACCATATATTTT
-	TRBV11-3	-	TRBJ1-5	CASSLGGLRNRVGNQPQHF	TGTGCCAGCAGCTTAGGAGGGTTGCGAAACAGGGTAGGCAATCAGCCCCAGCATTTT
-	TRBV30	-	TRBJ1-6	CAWSNGLWNSPLHF	TGTGCCTGGAGTAACGGTCTCTGGAATTCACCCCTCCACTTT
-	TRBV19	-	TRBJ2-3	CASSMVPSGVADTQYF	TGTGCCAGTAGTATGGTTCCGTCTGGGGTTGCAGATACGCAGTATTTT
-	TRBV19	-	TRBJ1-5	CASSMRRGVNQPQHF	TGTGCCAGTAGTATGCGACGGGGGGTCAATCAGCCCCAGCATTTT
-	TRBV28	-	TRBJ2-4	CASSPGAKNIQYF	TGTGCCAGCAGCCCGGGCGCCAAAAACATTCAGTACTTC
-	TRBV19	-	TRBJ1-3	CASSPRHQRWSPGNTIYF	TGTGCCAGTAGTCCCCGACATCAGAGATGGTCGCCTGGAAACACCATATATTTT
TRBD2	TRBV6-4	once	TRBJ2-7	CASSEAGLAGLYEQYF	TGTGCCAGCAGTGAAGCGGGACTAGCGGGGCTTTACGAGCAGTACTTC
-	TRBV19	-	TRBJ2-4	CASAPLPGWNIQYF	TGTGCCAGCGCCCCCCTGCCAGGGTGGAACATTCAGTACTTC
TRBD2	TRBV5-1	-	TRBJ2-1	CASNPRTRSYNEQFF	TGCGCCAGCAACCCTAGGACTAGAAGCTACAATGAGCAGTTCTTC
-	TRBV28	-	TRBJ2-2	CASSGGRYTGELFF	TGTGCCAGCAGTGGGGGGAGATACACCGGGGAGCTGTTTTTT
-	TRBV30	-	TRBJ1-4	CAWSTGLREKLFF	TGTGCCTGGAGCACAGGGCTGAGGGAAAAACTGTTTTTT
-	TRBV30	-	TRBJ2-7	CAFGAGQYEQYF	TGTGCCTTCGGGGCAGGGCAGTACGAGCAGTACTTC
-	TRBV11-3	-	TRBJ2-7	CASSLGGGHSYEQYF	TGTGCCAGCAGCTTGGGAGGGGGGCACTCCTACGAGCAGTACTTC
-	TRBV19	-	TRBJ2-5	CASSVVTEGETQYF	TGTGCCAGTAGTGTGGTGACCGAGGGAGAGACCCAGTACTTC
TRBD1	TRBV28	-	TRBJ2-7	CASRTTGARYEQYF	TGTGCCAGCAGAACGACAGGGGCAAGGTACGAGCAGTACTTC
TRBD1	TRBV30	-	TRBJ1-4	CAWPGQGNEKLFF	TGTGCCTGGCCGGGACAGGGAAATGAAAAACTGTTTTTT
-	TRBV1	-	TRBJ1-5	CASSQTGPSQPQHF	TGCGCCAGCAGCCAAACAGGGCCCTCTCAGCCCCAGCATTTT
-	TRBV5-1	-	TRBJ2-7	CASSKTGQSSYEQYF	TGCGCCAGCAGCAAAACGGGTCAGAGCTCCTACGAGCAGTACTTC
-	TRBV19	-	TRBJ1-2	CASTDGLNYGYTF	TGTGCCAGTACGGACGGACTAAACTATGGCTACACCTTC
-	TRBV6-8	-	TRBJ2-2	CASSRGTVGTGELFF	TGTGCCAGCAGTAGGGGGACGGTCGGCACCGGGGAGCTGTTTTTT
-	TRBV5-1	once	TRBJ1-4	CASSSSESGEKLFF	TGCGCCAGCAGCTCGTCCGAGTCGGGTGAAAAACTGTTTTTT
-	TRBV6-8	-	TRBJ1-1	CASRGRTVNTEAFF	TGTGCCAGCAGGGGGAGGACGGTGAACACTGAAGCTTTCTTT
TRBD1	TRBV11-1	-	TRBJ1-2	CASSFSFGDRGRNGYTF	TGTGCCAGCAGCTTTTCTTTTGGCGACAGGGGGCGGAATGGCTACACCTTC
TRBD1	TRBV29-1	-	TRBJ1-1	CSVRQGANTEAFF	TGCAGCGTTCGACAGGGGGCGAACACTGAAGCTTTCTTT
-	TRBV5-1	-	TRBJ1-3	CASSLNQGSGNTIYF	TGCGCCAGCAGCCTAAACCAGGGGTCTGGAAACACCATATATTTT
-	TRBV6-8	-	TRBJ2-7	CASSQSWGPNEQYF	TGTGCCAGCAGTCAATCATGGGGACCGAACGAGCAGTACTTC
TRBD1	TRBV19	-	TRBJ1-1	CASQRGRGYGEAFF	TGTGCCAGCCAAAGGGGGCGCGGGTATGGTGAAGCTTTCTTT
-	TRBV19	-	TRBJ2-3	CASSNGFRDTQYF	TGTGCCAGTAGTAACGGCTTTCGGGATACGCAGTATTTT
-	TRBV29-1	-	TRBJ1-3	CSVAPVSGNTIYF	TGCAGCGTGGCCCCGGTCTCTGGAAACACCATATATTTT
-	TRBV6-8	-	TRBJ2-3	CASSSQGGAPDTQYF	TGTGCCAGCAGTTCCCAGGGCGGCGCGCCGGATACGCAGTATTTT
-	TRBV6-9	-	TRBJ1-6	CASSYATRQINSPLHF	TGTGCCAGCAGTTACGCTACCCGGCAGATTAATTCACCCCTCCACTTT
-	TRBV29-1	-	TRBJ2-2	CSVDGGRDTGELFF	TGCAGCGTTGACGGGGGCCGCGACACCGGGGAGCTGTTTTTT
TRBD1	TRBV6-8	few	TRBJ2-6	CASSWDQGTGFSGANVLTF	TGTGCCAGCAGTTGGGACCAGGGGACAGGATTCTCTGGGGCCAACGTCCTGACTTTC
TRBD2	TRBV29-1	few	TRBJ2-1	CSVSGGTSGSGVGDEQFF	TGCAGCGTCAGTGGGGGGACTAGCGGGAGTGGGGTTGGGGATGAGCAGTTCTTC
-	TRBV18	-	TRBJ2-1	CASSPILDPGNEQFF	TGTGCCAGCTCACCCATCCTAGACCCAGGTAATGAGCAGTTCTTC
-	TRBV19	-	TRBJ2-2	CASSGGPNTGELFF	TGTGCCAGTAGTGGGGGACCAAACACCGGGGAGCTGTTTTTT